The T cell receptor beta chain described here comes from a study of blood T cell repertoires in COVID-19. Overall study context: The study drew acute and convalescent COVID-19 samples from the United States, Italy and Spain. The analysed material was cDNA or gDNA that came from T cells, B-cell-depleted T cells, or PBMCs.

In the authors' methods: Amplified reference gene primers provided the basis for estimating nucleated cell counts. The method was immunoSEQ multiplex PCR; TCRdb's version includes in-frame clones alone and lacks a portion of them. The V and J calls and clone size come from that table; D and trimming were worked out from the DNA. The repertoire holds about 180,000 clones, with roughly 85% as singletons. V gave up 6 bases and J gave up 3 bases, with 12 bases separating them. CDR1 is MDHEN, CDR2 SYDVKM, per germline. The CDR3 runs 15 residues. The sample was peripheral blood. The TCR originated in a human donor with active or convalescent COVID-19. The donor label of this sample is uncertain. The rearrangement joins TRBV28 to TRBJ2-6, with D perhaps TRBD1 (6 bases). CDR3 coding DNA: TGTGCCAGCAGGAAACAGGGAATTGGGGCCAACGTCCTGACTTTC. It specifies CASRKQGIGANVLTF. The entire variable domain, with the rest obtained from reference TRBV28 and TRBJ2-6, is as follows: DVKVTQSSRYLVKRTGEKVFLECVQDMDHENMFWYRQDPGLGLRLIYFSYDVKMKEKGDIPEGYSVSREKKERFSLILESASTNQTSMYLCASRKQGIGANVLTFGAGSRLTVL.